Below, 32 T cell receptor beta chains from the same sample are listed, as sequenced in a study of cytomegalovirus exposure and HLA in healthy donors (dated by TCRdb to about 2017). The receptor library was made with the immunoSEQ multiplex PCR assay. For the multiplex PCR, a mixture combining 60 forward primers for TCR Vbeta segments and 13 reverse primers for TCR Jbeta segments was used. The immuneACCESS repertoire file appears here via TCRdb, limited to in-frame rearrangements. These files lack a portion of the clones; in checked studies, under half of the deficit traces to unresolved V genes, and the cause of the others is not known. The table for this sample lists around 100,000 clones; 65% to 85% of them were counted only once. 4% of the sample comes from the top ten. Sequencing was done on a sample of PBMCs. Receptors were obtained from a man in his fifties or sixties in good health and CMV-seropositive.

The rearrangement links TRBV6-5 to TRBJ1-1; TRBD1 agrees at 7 bases. The ends lost 5 bases at V and 4 bases at J; junction bases unmatched: 10. Germline V lookup: CDR1 MNHEY, CDR2 SVGAGI. This CDR3 spans 15 amino acids. CDR3 sequence reads: CASSRLEGAFTEAFF. DNA for the CDR3: TGTGCCAGCAGTCGTTTGGAGGGGGCCTTCACTGAAGCTTTCTTT.

V gene TRBV19 combines with J gene TRBJ1-5; 7 nucleotides align to TRBD1. The CDR3 is 15 residues long. Germline assignment: CDR1 LNHDA and CDR2 SQIVND (reference sequence). V lost 1 base, J lost 5 bases, and 5 bases stayed unmatched. CDR3 protein: CASSIGQGVDQPQHF. CDR3 coding DNA: TGTGCCAGTAGTATAGGACAGGGCGTTGATCAGCCCCAGCATTTT. Full variable domain (rest looked up from reference TRBV19 and TRBJ1-5): DGGITQSPKYLFRKEGQNVTLSCEQNLNHDAMYWYRQDPGQGLRLIYYSQIVNDFQKGDIAEGYSVSREKKESFPLTVTSAQKNPTAFYLCASSIGQGVDQPQHFGDGTRLSIL.

The rearrangement uses TRBV19 and TRBJ2-1; tentatively, D is TRBD2 (6 bases). CDR1 LNHDA and CDR2 SQIVND come from the germline V gene (reference sequence). CDR3 length: 13 amino acids. Trimming pared 3 bases from V and 9 bases from J, leaving 12 bases between. In DNA form, the CDR3 reads TGTGCCAGTAGTATGGGGAGGCGTGGTGAGCAGTTCTTC. Protein product: CASSMGRRGEQFF.

This sequence joins TRBV5-4 and TRBJ2-2, with 10 bases matching TRBD2. The V and J ends lost 1 base and 4 bases, in that order; junction bases with no gene match: 7. Germline CDR1 SGHNT, CDR2 YYREEE (reference sequence). This CDR3 contains 17 residues. The CDR3 coding sequence is TGTGCCAGCAGCTTGAGTCTAGCGGGAGTAGGCACCGGGGAGCTGTTTTTT. This translates into CASSLSLAGVGTGELFF.

The chain couples TRBV19 to TRBJ2-7; no clear D. Germline V gene data show CDR1 as LNHDA and CDR2 as SQIVND (reference sequence). V shed 6 bases and J shed 2 bases, with 5 bases lying between them. The CDR3 runs to 11 residues. The CDR3 protein is CASRNTYEQYF. The CDR3 DNA reads as TGTGCCAGTAGAAACACCTACGAGCAGTACTTC.

This chain joins TRBV27 and TRBJ2-1, with D perhaps TRBD2 (6 bases). The V gene lost 4 bases and the J gene lost 3 bases, with 28 bases spanning the gap. Germline V gene sequence: CDR1 MNHEY, CDR2 SMNVEV (reference sequence). The CDR3 contains 20 residues. CDR3 nucleotides: TGTGCCAGCAGTTACGCGGGATCCAGGCCTCCCCCTTTCTACTACAATGAGCAGTTCTTC. This translates into CASSYAGSRPPPFYYNEQFF.

The chain has TRBV6-5 and TRBJ2-7; D call uncertain. Trimming stripped 6 bases from V and 2 bases from J, with 14 bases between. Germline CDR1 and CDR2: MNHEY and SVGAGI. There are 14 residues in the CDR3. DNA for the CDR3: TGTGCCAGCAGGGTTGGGTGGGCCACCTACGAGCAGTACTTC. Its translation: CASRVGWATYEQYF.

The rearrangement links TRBV5-8 to TRBJ1-2; weak D call: TRBD1 (5 bases). V dropped 4 bases and J dropped 1 base, with 11 bases sitting between them. The CDR3 is 14 residues long. Germline CDR1 is SGHTS and CDR2 is YDEGEE. The CDR3 here is CASSATTVNYGYTF. CDR3 DNA: TGTGCCAGCAGCGCCACGACAGTTAACTATGGCTACACCTTC.

The gene calls are TRBV20-1 and TRBJ1-1; D uncertain. The CDR3 totals 10 residues. Germline values: CDR1 DFQATT, CDR2 SNEGSKA (reference sequence). Trimming shortened V by 6 bases and J by 11 bases, and 13 bases separated the two germline ends. In nucleotides, the CDR3 is TGCAGTGCGGCGGTCGAAGAGGCTTTCTTT. This encodes CSAAVEEAFF.

V usage is TRBV28 and J usage is TRBJ2-1; D possibly corresponds to TRBD2 (6 bases). CDR1 and CDR2 from the germline V gene are MDHEN and SYDVKM. The CDR3 runs to 14 residues. V was pared by 7 bases and J by 7 bases, with 17 bases between. CDR3 in amino acids: CASMPPGTLNEQFF. The CDR3 nucleotides are TGTGCCAGCATGCCACCAGGGACTCTAAATGAGCAGTTCTTC.

The V and J genes are TRBV5-6 and TRBJ2-1, with D possibly being TRBD2 (5 bases). Trimming removed 0 bases at V and 0 bases at J, with 10 bases between. Germline lookup yields CDR1 SGHDT and CDR2 YYEEEE. There are 16 residues in the CDR3. The CDR3 DNA sequence: TGTGCCAGCAGCTTGGCCCACGGGGTCTCCTACAATGAGCAGTTCTTC. This codes for CASSLAHGVSYNEQFF.

The chain combines TRBV19 with TRBJ2-5; D is perhaps TRBD2 (6 bases). This CDR3 comprises 14 residues. V lost 4 bases and J lost 0, with 9 bases in between. The germline V gene encodes CDR1 LNHDA and CDR2 SQIVND (reference sequence). CDR3 sequence reads: CASSTRDYQETQYF. The CDR3, as DNA: TGTGCCAGTAGTACAAGGGACTACCAAGAGACCCAGTACTTC.

This clone was seen a handful of times. The chain couples TRBV2 to TRBJ2-7, with D possibly being TRBD1 (7 bases). This CDR3 spans 18 amino acids. Germline lookup yields CDR1 SNHLY and CDR2 FYNNEI. The V and J ends lost 6 bases and 0 bases respectively, with 24 bases between them. The CDR3 is CASRTGARGESSSYEQYF. DNA of the CDR3: TGTGCCAGCAGAACCGGAGCCAGGGGGGAATCGAGCTCCTACGAGCAGTACTTC.

The chain carries TRBV30 and TRBJ1-2, with D hard to call. CDR3 size: 10 residues. Germline V gives CDR1 GTSNPN, CDR2 SVGIG (reference sequence). With 6 bases removed from V and 6 bases from J, the gap between germline ends came to 8 bases. CDR3 DNA: TGTGCCTGCATTACGGATGGCTACACCTTC. Translated: CACITDGYTF. The whole variable domain, remainder taken from reference TRBV30 and TRBJ1-2, is SQTIHQWPATLVQPVGSPLSLECTVEGTSNPNLYWYRQAAGRGLQLLFYSVGIGQISSEVPQNLSASRPQDRQFILSSKKLLLSDSGFYLCACITDGYTFGSGTRLTVV.

This chain joins TRBV19 and TRBJ1-5; D remains unclear. This CDR3 has 15 amino acids. Germline CDR1 LNHDA, CDR2 SQIVND (reference sequence). Trimming removed 3 bases at V and 4 bases at J, with 13 bases between. The CDR3 nucleotides read TGTGCCAGTAGTATGAGAGGGTTAGGGAATCAGCCCCAGCATTTT. This sequence encodes CASSMRGLGNQPQHF.

The table lists this clone with a few counts. The rearrangement uses TRBV7-8 and TRBJ2-2; 12 bases are shared with TRBD2. Germline V gives CDR1 SGHVS, CDR2 FQNEAQ. The CDR3 spans 18 residues. The V segment lost 3 bases and the J segment 2 bases; nucleotides outside the gene matches: 7. CDR3 bases: TGTGCCAGCAGCTTCTCTGGACTAGCGGGGAGAAACACCGGGGAGCTGTTTTTT. It is translated as CASSFSGLAGRNTGELFF.

The rearrangement joins TRBV7-2 to TRBJ1-1; D gene uncertain. Germline lookup yields CDR1 SGHTA and CDR2 FQGNSA. The CDR3 totals 14 residues. V lost 1 base, J lost 4 bases, and 10 bases lay in between. In DNA, the CDR3 is TGTGCCAGCAGCTTAGGAATGGGCTCCACTGAAGCTTTCTTT. Encoded protein: CASSLGMGSTEAFF.

This chain uses TRBV20-1 with TRBJ2-3; no firm D call. CDR1 is DFQATT, CDR2 SNEGSKA, per germline (reference sequence). V shed 8 bases and J shed 2 bases, with 8 bases lying between them. This CDR3 is built from 11 residues. CDR3 region: CSSQYTDTQYF. The CDR3 nucleotides read TGCAGTTCCCAGTACACAGATACGCAGTATTTT.

The genes are TRBV11-3 and TRBJ2-3; 8 positions agree with TRBD1. V lost 6 bases, J lost 1 base, and 6 bases stayed unmatched. Germline V gives CDR1 SGHNT, CDR2 YENEEA. The CDR3 is made up of 15 amino acids. The CDR3, as DNA: TGTGCCAGCAGGCAAGGACAGGGTGGCACAGATACGCAGTATTTT. It translates to CASRQGQGGTDTQYF.

V is TRBV4-2 and J is TRBJ2-3; D possibly corresponds to TRBD2 (5 bases). Between the trimmed V and J ends, which lost 0 bases and 2 bases, there was a span of 12 bases. Germline V gene sequence: CDR1 LGHNA, CDR2 YNFKEQ. This CDR3 is 16 amino acids long. CDR3 amino acids: CASSQEGLANTDTQYF. As DNA, the CDR3 is TGTGCCAGCAGCCAAGAAGGGCTAGCTAACACAGATACGCAGTATTTT.

The chain combines TRBV2 with TRBJ2-3; D is uncertain. Germline-derived CDR1 and CDR2 are SNHLY and FYNNEI. The CDR3 extends over 17 amino acids. Trimming cost V 6 bases and J 3 bases, with 22 bases left between them. In DNA, the CDR3 is TGTGCCAGCAGCGCTACTATAGCACACGGTCGTACAGATACGCAGTATTTT. It codes for CASSATIAHGRTDTQYF.

The chain links TRBV7-3 to TRBJ2-2; 9 nucleotides align to TRBD1. This CDR3 has 14 residues. Per the germline V gene, CDR1 is SGHTA and CDR2 is FQGTGA. V was pared by 8 bases and J by 0 bases, with 1 base of the junction left unmatched. The CDR3 is CASGTGSNTGELFF. CDR3 bases: TGTGCCAGCGGGACAGGGTCGAACACCGGGGAGCTGTTTTTT.

This sequence joins TRBV9 and TRBJ2-7, with 11 bases identical to TRBD1. The CDR3 is 15 amino acids. Germline trimming cut 4 bases from V and 3 bases from J; bases unmatched to any gene: 6. CDR1 is SGDLS, CDR2 YYNGEE, per germline. The CDR3 DNA sequence: TGTGCCAGCAGCCTCGGACAGGGGGCATTCTACGAGCAGTACTTC. Its translation is CASSLGQGAFYEQYF.

This clone has only a few counts. The J gene is TRBJ1-5, the V gene TRBV7-2; D is unresolved. The CDR3 loop spans 15 amino acids. The V end was cut by 1 base, the J end by 5 bases, with 12 bases between. Germline V lookup: CDR1 SGHTA, CDR2 FQGNSA. The CDR3: CASSLVGGLDQPQHF. DNA for the CDR3: TGTGCCAGCAGCTTAGTTGGAGGGCTCGATCAGCCCCAGCATTTT.

V and J are TRBV28 and TRBJ1-6, with TRBD1 matching 8 bases. There are 13 residues in the CDR3. With 7 bases clipped from V and 9 bases from J, the junction kept 5 bases outside the gene matches. The germline V gene encodes CDR1 MDHEN and CDR2 SYDVKM. The CDR3 here is CASKDREASPLHF. The CDR3 region has the DNA TGTGCCAGCAAGGACAGGGAGGCTTCACCCCTCCACTTT.

This chain links TRBV28 with TRBJ2-4, with 10 bases identical to TRBD2. The CDR3 sequence is 13 residues long. Unmatched junction bases numbered 5, after V lost 7 bases and J lost 8 bases. Germline loops: CDR1 MDHEN, CDR2 SYDVKM. The CDR3: CASKTSGMDIQYF. CDR3 sequence (DNA): TGTGCCAGCAAAACTAGCGGGATGGACATTCAGTACTTC.

In DNA, the CDR3 is TGTGCCACCAGCAGAGATAGGAGCGATGGAAACATTCAGTACTTC. Translated: CATSRDRSDGNIQYF. V gene TRBV15 combines with J gene TRBJ2-4; D gene uncertain. Germline V CDR1 and CDR2: LNHNV, YYDKDF (reference sequence). Trimming removed 0 bases from V and 6 bases from J, with 12 bases in between. CDR3 length: 15 amino acids.

This clone was counted a few times. This chain links TRBV28 with TRBJ1-1, with D perhaps matching TRBD1 (5 bases). Deletions cut 7 bases from V and 4 bases from J, with 19 bases between. The CDR3 has 15 amino acids. CDR1 and CDR2 (germline): MDHEN, SYDVKM. The CDR3 here is CASTLGLGALTEAFF. The CDR3 DNA reads TGTGCCAGCACCCTGGGTTTAGGGGCCCTCACTGAAGCTTTCTTT. Complete variable domain (other parts from reference TRBV28 and TRBJ1-1): DVKVTQSSRYLVKRTGEKVFLECVQDMDHENMFWYRQDPGLGLRLIYFSYDVKMKEKGDIPEGYSVSREKKERFSLILESASTNQTSMYLCASTLGLGALTEAFFGQGTRLTVV.

The chain recombines TRBV9 with TRBJ2-7, with 7 bases that match TRBD2. This CDR3 spans 15 amino acids. CDR1 SGDLS and CDR2 YYNGEE come from the germline V gene. Germline trimming cut 0 bases from V and 3 bases from J; bases unmatched to any gene: 6. The CDR3 region has the DNA TGTGCCAGCAGCGTAGGGGTGGGGGGGAACTACGAGCAGTACTTC. Protein: CASSVGVGGNYEQYF.

The chain joins TRBV7-8 to TRBJ2-5; 9 positions match TRBD2. There are 14 residues in the CDR3. The ends lost 8 bases at V and 5 bases at J; junction bases unmatched: 9. CDR1 SGHVS and CDR2 FQNEAQ come from the germline V gene. CDR3 residues: CASARGRALETQYF. In DNA, the CDR3 is TGTGCCAGCGCCCGCGGGAGGGCCTTGGAGACCCAGTACTTC.

V is TRBV5-1 and J is TRBJ2-5; 14 bases align to TRBD2. Trimming took 0 bases from V and 2 from J; bases not matched to a gene: 0. The germline CDR1 and CDR2 sequences are SGHRS and YFSETQ. This CDR3 has 16 amino acids. The CDR3 here is CASSLGTSGRQETQYF. The CDR3 region has the DNA TGCGCCAGCAGCTTGGGGACTAGCGGGAGGCAAGAGACCCAGTACTTC.

CDR3 bases: TGTGCCAGCAGTGGCCCGAGCTCTGGGGCCAACGTCCTGACTTTC. Encoded protein: CASSGPSSGANVLTF. V is TRBV2 and J is TRBJ2-6; D not certain. This CDR3 comprises 15 residues. Germline CDR1 reads SNHLY; CDR2 reads FYNNEI. Trimming removed 4 bases from V and 0 bases from J, with 7 bases in between. The full variable domain, rest sourced from reference TRBV2 and TRBJ2-6, is EPEVTQTPSHQVTQMGQEVILRCVPISNHLYFYWYRQILGQKVEFLVSFYNNEISEKSEIFDDQFSVERPDGSNFTLKIRSTKLEDSAMYFCASSGPSSGANVLTFGAGSRLTVL.